A single sample gave rise to the 18 T cell receptor beta chains below, sequenced in a study of a mutant IDH1 vaccine in newly diagnosed glioma. Measured with immunoSEQ multiplex PCR; TCRdb has only the in-frame clones, and not every one. The sample has some 60,000 clones; 75% to 90% are singletons. Documented time point: week 5, during vaccination. With topical imiquimod, each dose of the vaccine consisted of 300 ug of mutant IDH1 20-mer peptide. No antigen has been identified for these receptors. Sample: PBMCs, taken from a glioma patient whose treatment included an IDH1 peptide vaccine. The origin of the receptors is a woman in her forties with glioma.

The chain combines TRBV6-1 with TRBJ1-2; D perhaps matches TRBD1 (6 bases). The V gene lost 7 bases and the J gene lost 0 bases, with 15 bases spanning the gap. The CDR3 is 15 residues long. Per germline, CDR1 MNHNS and CDR2 SASEGT. The CDR3 sequence is CASIGWGPPNYGYTF. CDR3 DNA sequence: TGTGCCAGCATCGGTTGGGGGCCCCCTAACTATGGCTACACCTTC.

The rearrangement uses TRBV14 and TRBJ2-7, with 7 bases fitting TRBD1. The V gene's germline CDR1 is SGHDN and CDR2 FVKESK. This CDR3 is built from 15 residues. V shed 3 bases, J shed 2 bases, and the junction held 7 bases outside the gene matches. In DNA, the CDR3 is TGTGCCAGCAGCCATGCGGACAGGTTGGCCTACGAGCAGTACTTC. It translates to CASSHADRLAYEQYF.

This sequence joins TRBV15 and TRBJ1-2; 7 nucleotides agree with TRBD1. The V and J ends lost 1 base and 4 bases, in that order; junction bases with no gene match: 6. The CDR3 has 15 amino acids. The germline V gene encodes CDR1 LNHNV and CDR2 YYDKDF (reference sequence). The CDR3 DNA is TGTGCCACCAGCAGAGGGCGAACAGGGGTCTATGGCTACACCTTC. Its protein is CATSRGRTGVYGYTF.

In its sample, this clone was seen once. The V and J genes are TRBV12-5 and TRBJ1-1; 7 positions agree with TRBD1. CDR3 size: 13 residues. The V gene end was trimmed by 6 bases and the J gene end by 6 bases; junction bases not matched to a gene: 7. Germline V CDR1 and CDR2: LGHNT, FRNRAP. DNA for the CDR3: TGTGCTAGTGGCCCCCGTCAGGGGGCTGAAGCTTTCTTT. Residues: CASGPRQGAEAFF. Combining the CDR3 with reference TRBV12-5 and TRBJ1-1 gives the whole variable domain DARVTQTPRHKVTEMGQEVTMRCQPILGHNTVFWYRQTMMQGLELLAYFRNRAPLDDSGMPKDRFSAEMPDATLATLKIQPSEPRDSAVYFCASGPRQGAEAFFGQGTRLTVV.

The V call is TRBV2, the J call TRBJ2-6, with D tentatively TRBD1 (8 bases). V was cut by 6 bases and J by 2 bases, with 14 bases left in between. The CDR3 runs to 16 residues. From germline, CDR1 is SNHLY and CDR2 FYNNEI. CDR3 region: CASRVQGGAGANVLTF. The CDR3 coding sequence is TGTGCCAGCAGGGTACAGGGGGGGGCTGGGGCCAACGTCCTGACTTTC.

V is TRBV30 and J is TRBJ2-5; the match to TRBD2 covers 12 bases. V gave up 4 bases and J gave up 5 bases; unmatched junction bases: 8. The CDR3 sequence is 15 residues long. Germline V gene lookup returns CDR1 GTSNPN and CDR2 SVGIG (reference sequence). CDR3 nucleotides: TGTGCCTGGAATCGACTAGCGGGAGTGGGGGAGACCCAGTACTTC. Encoded protein: CAWNRLAGVGETQYF.

This clone was detected only once. CDR3 region: CASSVPQGLQVNEKLFF. The CDR3 nucleotides read TGTGCCAGCAGTGTCCCCCAGGGCTTGCAGGTTAATGAAAAACTGTTTTTT. The V gene is TRBV28, the J gene TRBJ1-4; perhaps TRBD1 as D (5 bases). Trimming removed 5 bases from V and 4 bases from J, with 20 bases in between. The CDR3 is 17 residues long. Germline lookup yields CDR1 MDHEN and CDR2 SYDVKM.

The J gene is TRBJ1-1, the V gene TRBV18, with 12 bases fitting TRBD1. From germline, CDR1 is KGHSH and CDR2 LQKENI. This CDR3 contains 18 residues. The ends lost 0 bases at V and 4 bases at J; junction bases unmatched: 9. The CDR3, as DNA: TGTGCCAGCTCACCACCAATCCGGGACAGGGGGCTTAGCACTGAAGCTTTCTTT. It specifies CASSPPIRDRGLSTEAFF.

The CDR3 DNA is TGTGCCAGCAGGCCTCCGGGACTAGCGGCAACAGGGGAGCTGTTTTTT. It encodes CASRPPGLAATGELFF. J is TRBJ2-2 and V is TRBV7-3; 11 positions match TRBD2. After removal of 6 bases from V and 8 bases from J, the junction contained 11 bases not matched to a gene. This CDR3 region has 16 residues. From germline, CDR1 is SGHTA and CDR2 FQGTGA.

The V gene is TRBV4-1, the J gene TRBJ1-1; the D gene is possibly TRBD1 (5 bases). Per germline, CDR1 MGHRA and CDR2 YSYEKL. V dropped 4 bases and J dropped 0 bases, with 12 bases sitting between them. This CDR3 has 15 residues. The CDR3 is CASSRGTRMNTEAFF. The CDR3 nucleotides are TGCGCCAGCAGCCGCGGGACGAGGATGAACACTGAAGCTTTCTTT.

The chain links TRBV15 to TRBJ1-6; D gene unclear. Trimming removed 0 bases at V and 2 bases at J, with 8 bases between. Germline V gives CDR1 LNHNV, CDR2 YYDKDF (reference sequence). The CDR3 covers 16 residues. This CDR3 is CATSREESPYNSPLHF. The CDR3 region has the DNA TGTGCCACCAGCAGAGAGGAGAGTCCCTATAATTCACCCCTCCACTTT.

This chain joins TRBV7-2 and TRBJ1-1, with a tentative D call TRBD1 (5 bases). The germline gives CDR1 SGHTA, CDR2 FQGNSA. The CDR3 extends over 14 amino acids. V gave up 5 bases and J gave up 4 bases, with 14 bases separating them. CDR3 in amino acids: CASSLNSGGTEAFF. The CDR3 bases are TGTGCCAGCAGCCTGAACTCGGGGGGCACTGAAGCTTTCTTT.

This clone was seen only once. This chain connects TRBV27 to TRBJ2-1; D not certain. Trimming stripped 3 bases from V and 0 bases from J, with 9 bases between. The germline gives CDR1 MNHEY, CDR2 SMNVEV (reference sequence). The CDR3 is 15 residues long. In nucleotides, the CDR3 is TGTGCCAGCAGTTTGGGCAGCATCTCCTACAATGAGCAGTTCTTC. It translates to CASSLGSISYNEQFF.

A single count supports this clone. The chain couples TRBV7-9 to TRBJ2-1; possibly TRBD1 or TRBD2 for D (6 bases each). Germline V gene lookup returns CDR1 SEHNR and CDR2 FQNEAQ (reference sequence). Trimming took 5 bases from V and 5 from J, leaving 19 bases between them. The CDR3 length is 16 residues. The CDR3 reads CASSAGRERGDNEQFF. Written as DNA, the CDR3 is TGTGCCAGCAGCGCAGGGCGGGAAAGGGGGGACAATGAGCAGTTCTTC.

V usage is TRBV11-2 and J usage is TRBJ1-1; a possible D gene is TRBD1 (6 bases). CDR1 is SGHAT, CDR2 FQNNGV, per germline. Trimming took 6 bases from V and 4 from J, leaving 18 bases between them. This CDR3 region has 15 residues. DNA of the CDR3: TGTGCCAGCAGGGCAAGTGGGGGCGTGGGCACTGAAGCTTTCTTT. This encodes CASRASGGVGTEAFF.

This chain links TRBV9 with TRBJ2-1; tentatively, D is TRBD1 or TRBD2 (5 bases each). The CDR3 totals 12 residues. Germline CDR1 and CDR2: SGDLS and YYNGEE. V was cut by 0 bases and J by 9 bases, with 7 bases left in between. DNA of the CDR3: TGTGCCAGCAGCGTAGATGGGGGTGAGCAGTTCTTC. Translation gives CASSVDGGEQFF. The variable domain in full, with the rest retrieved from reference TRBV9 and TRBJ2-1, is DSGVTQTPKHLITATGQRVTLRCSPRSGDLSVYWYQQSLDQGLQFLIQYYNGEERAKGNILERFSAQQFPDLHSELNLSSLELGDSALYFCASSVDGGEQFFGPGTRLTVL.

The chain is built from TRBV19 and TRBJ1-5; 11 bases are shared with TRBD1. Germline loops: CDR1 LNHDA, CDR2 SQIVND (reference sequence). Unmatched junction bases numbered 6, after V lost 1 base and J lost 1 base. This CDR3 has 18 residues. The CDR3 sequence is CASSIGYWDRGSNQPQHF. The CDR3 DNA follows: TGTGCCAGTAGTATAGGGTATTGGGACAGGGGGAGCAATCAGCCCCAGCATTTT.

The chain is built from TRBV9 and TRBJ1-2, with D unclear. The CDR3 contains 15 residues. Germline values: CDR1 SGDLS, CDR2 YYNGEE. Trimming took 4 bases from V and 2 from J, leaving 15 bases between them. CDR3 DNA sequence: TGTGCCAGCAGCCCCGGCCTTCGTGTAAACTATGGCTACACCTTC. Translating it yields CASSPGLRVNYGYTF.